Shown below are 29 T cell receptor beta chains from a single sample sequenced in a study of Ad26.COV2.S vaccination and SARS-CoV-2 variants (dated by TCRdb to the early 2020s). The treatment or condition label corresponds to: over 15 received Ad26.COV2.S at low or high dose, single or two shots; roughly five received placebo; per-sample allocation not given. For vaccine and placebo recipients, repertoires were sequenced using samples collected on day 63 after the first injection. Preparation of the library involved the immunoSEQ multiplex PCR assay. This is the immuneACCESS table as TCRdb keeps it, with only in-frame sequences that have V and J called. A part of the clones is gone; compared with another copy, unresolved V genes explain less than half, and the rest is unexplained. This sample is represented by 440,000 or so clones; nearly 90% of them were singletons. The top ten clonotypes cover 1.7% of the sample.

The sample in question was peripheral blood, obtained in a trial of Ad26.COV2.S vaccine versus placebo. The receptors were sampled from a person between 18 and 60 years old who received the Ad26.COV2.S COVID-19 vaccine or a placebo.

This clone was picked up a small number of times. V gene TRBV10-2 combines with J gene TRBJ2-7; 14 bases agree with TRBD2. Germline V gives CDR1 WSHSY, CDR2 SAAADI. Trimming took 5 bases from V and 3 from J; bases not matched to a gene: 15. This CDR3 comprises 19 residues. The CDR3 DNA follows: TGCGCCAGCAGTCCCCCCCCGGGACTAGCGGGAGATCGAAGCTACGAGCAGTACTTC. Its protein product is CASSPPPGLAGDRSYEQYF.

J is TRBJ1-4 and V is TRBV6-2 or TRBV6-3; D is perhaps TRBD1 (5 bases). CDR3 length equals 14 residues. Germline CDR1 is MNHEY and CDR2 is SVGEGT. V was pared by 2 bases and J by 4 bases, with 8 bases between. CDR3 in DNA: TGTGCCAGCAGTTACGGACATAGTAATGAAAAACTGTTTTTT. Translated, it gives CASSYGHSNEKLFF.

This rearrangement joins TRBV11-2 to TRBJ2-7; 9 positions match TRBD1. Trimming cost V 5 bases and J 2 bases; bases outside gene matches: 1. In germline, CDR1 is SGHAT, CDR2 FQNNGV. The CDR3 contains 13 residues. CDR3 region: CASSRDRAYEQYF. In DNA, the CDR3 is TGTGCCAGCAGCCGGGACAGGGCCTACGAGCAGTACTTC.

V gene TRBV18 combines with J gene TRBJ2-3; D not certain. Trimming removed 2 bases at V and 0 bases at J, with 12 bases between. CDR1 and CDR2 from the germline V gene are KGHSH and LQKENI. The CDR3 is made up of 16 amino acids. This CDR3 reads CASSPLFGGSTDTQYF. CDR3 DNA: TGTGCCAGCTCACCATTGTTCGGCGGAAGCACAGATACGCAGTATTTT.

The gene calls are TRBV5-1 and TRBJ2-7, with 9 bases aligning to TRBD2. The CDR3 sequence is 16 residues long. The J segment lost 0 bases and the V segment lost 3 bases, leaving 7 bases of the junction unmatched. CDR1 SGHRS and CDR2 YFSETQ come from the germline V gene. The CDR3 bases are TGCGCCAGCAGCTCGTCTGCGGGGGGGAACTCCTACGAGCAGTACTTC. Translation gives CASSSSAGGNSYEQYF.

The chain combines TRBV11-2 with TRBJ2-3, with 8 bases fitting TRBD2. V lost 0 bases to trimming and J lost 0 bases; unmatched junction nucleotides: 5. This CDR3 spans 17 amino acids. The germline gives CDR1 SGHAT, CDR2 FQNNGV. CDR3 in amino acids: CASSLDREGLSTDTQYF. Here the CDR3 DNA reads TGTGCCAGCAGCTTAGACCGGGAGGGCCTGAGCACAGATACGCAGTATTTT.

V usage is TRBV6-1 and J usage is TRBJ1-4, with TRBD1 identical over 9 bases. The CDR3 consists of 16 residues. Germline V gene data show CDR1 as MNHNS and CDR2 as SASEGT. The V and J ends lost 2 bases and 2 bases, in that order; junction bases with no gene match: 3. The CDR3 DNA follows: TGTGCCAGCAGTGAAATACAGGGGGCGACTAATGAAAAACTGTTTTTT. Translating gives CASSEIQGATNEKLFF.

This clone was seen only a few times. Distinct nucleotide sequences in the sample also encode this CDR3. The J gene is TRBJ2-7, the V gene TRBV12-3 or TRBV12-4; unclear D gene. This CDR3 is 13 amino acids long. Trimming shortened V by 3 bases and J by 0 bases, and 6 bases separated the two germline ends. For the CDR3, the DNA is TGTGCCAGCAGTTTGGCCAGCTCCTACGAGCAGTACTTC. Its protein product is CASSLASSYEQYF.

The rearrangement links TRBV6-5 to TRBJ1-1; perhaps TRBD1 as D (5 bases). Trimming cost V 6 bases and J 0 bases, with 11 bases left between them. Germline lookup yields CDR1 MNHEY and CDR2 SVGAGI. The CDR3 has 14 residues. The CDR3 DNA follows: TGTGCCAGCAGCGGGGGGGGGATGAACACTGAAGCTTTCTTT. Protein sequence: CASSGGGMNTEAFF.

The chain is built from TRBV19 and TRBJ2-1; 7 bases are a match to TRBD2. Germline V gene data show CDR1 as LNHDA and CDR2 as SQIVND (reference sequence). With 3 bases clipped from V and 7 bases from J, the junction kept 3 bases outside the gene matches. CDR3 length: 13 amino acids. CDR3 bases: TGTGCCAGTAGTATCCTAGCGGCTAATGAGCAGTTCTTC. This gives the protein CASSILAANEQFF. Combining the CDR3 with reference TRBV19 and TRBJ2-1 gives the whole variable domain DGGITQSPKYLFRKEGQNVTLSCEQNLNHDAMYWYRQDPGQGLRLIYYSQIVNDFQKGDIAEGYSVSREKKESFPLTVTSAQKNPTAFYLCASSILAANEQFFGPGTRLTVL.

In its sample, this clone was seen once. This sequence joins TRBV9 and TRBJ1-6; D remains unclear. The CDR3 extends over 17 amino acids. Germline CDR1 is SGDLS and CDR2 is YYNGEE. Trimming took off 4 bases at V and 7 bases at J, with 21 bases between the two ends. In DNA form, the CDR3 reads TGTGCCAGCAGCCTGGACCCGGGTGGCGGGATAAATTCACCCCTCCACTTT. Amino acid sequence: CASSLDPGGGINSPLHF. The variable domain in full, with the rest retrieved from reference TRBV9 and TRBJ1-6, is DSGVTQTPKHLITATGQRVTLRCSPRSGDLSVYWYQQSLDQGLQFLIQYYNGEERAKGNILERFSAQQFPDLHSELNLSSLELGDSALYFCASSLDPGGGINSPLHFGNGTRLTVT.

This clone was recorded only once. The chain recombines TRBV10-3 with TRBJ2-1, with 13 bases aligning to TRBD2. Germline V gene data show CDR1 as ENHRY and CDR2 as SYGVKD. The CDR3 has 16 residues. The V gene end was trimmed by 4 bases and the J gene end by 6 bases; junction bases not matched to a gene: 6. Here the CDR3 reads CAISVGLAGATNEQFF. CDR3 DNA sequence: TGTGCCATCAGTGTCGGACTAGCGGGAGCCACCAATGAGCAGTTCTTC.

The gene calls are TRBV6-6 and TRBJ1-3; D not certain. The germline gives CDR1 MNHNY, CDR2 SVGAGI (reference sequence). Trimming stripped 2 bases from V and 0 bases from J, with 5 bases between. The CDR3 contains 14 residues. The CDR3 DNA follows: TGTGCCAGCAGTTACGACAACTCTGGAAACACCATATATTTT. Amino acids: CASSYDNSGNTIYF.

The chain has TRBV7-9 and TRBJ2-1; D is ambiguous. In germline, CDR1 is SEHNR, CDR2 FQNEAQ (reference sequence). Trimming took off 1 base at V and 2 bases at J, with 6 bases between the two ends. CDR3 length equals 14 residues. The CDR3 nucleotides are TGTGCCAGCAGCTTAGTTCCCACCTACAATGAGCAGTTCTTC. It specifies CASSLVPTYNEQFF.

V is TRBV5-1 and J is TRBJ1-6; 7 bases map to TRBD1. V shed 2 bases and J 7 bases; nucleotides not matched to a gene: 9. The CDR3 has 16 residues. Germline lookup yields CDR1 SGHRS and CDR2 YFSETQ. The CDR3 DNA reads TGCGCCAGCAGCTTCTCCCAGGGCAGGGGGAATTCACCCCTCCACTTT. Protein sequence: CASSFSQGRGNSPLHF.

The chain recombines TRBV5-1 with TRBJ2-5; D is possibly TRBD2 (5 bases). Germline lookup yields CDR1 SGHRS and CDR2 YFSETQ. V shed 2 bases and J shed 5 bases, with 10 bases lying between them. The CDR3 extends over 13 amino acids. The CDR3 sequence: CASSFDVAETQYF. CDR3 in DNA: TGCGCCAGCAGCTTTGATGTAGCGGAGACCCAGTACTTC.

The chain carries TRBV7-2 and TRBJ1-5; TRBD1 matches at 7 bases. Germline loops: CDR1 SGHTA, CDR2 FQGNSA. The CDR3 length is 14 residues. V shed 5 bases, J shed 2 bases, and the junction held 3 bases outside the gene matches. CDR3 loop: CASSPDRRNQPQHF. The CDR3 DNA follows: TGTGCCAGCAGCCCGGACAGGCGCAATCAGCCCCAGCATTTT.

The J gene is TRBJ2-2, the V gene TRBV7-3; D gene unclear. The CDR3 has 12 residues. The V end lost 3 bases, the J end lost 4 bases, and 3 bases lay between the germline ends. Germline V gene lookup returns CDR1 SGHTA and CDR2 FQGTGA. The CDR3 is CASSFGTGELFF. The CDR3 nucleotides read TGTGCCAGCAGCTTTGGCACCGGGGAGCTGTTTTTT.

The rearrangement links TRBV2 to TRBJ1-3; 7 nucleotides line up with TRBD1. The junction had 8 bases not matched to a gene; V was cut back by 6 bases and J by 0 bases. The CDR3 runs 16 residues. The germline CDR1 and CDR2 sequences are SNHLY and FYNNEI. The CDR3 DNA is TGTGCCAGCAGGCGCCCAGGGACAGCCTCTGGAAACACCATATATTTT. This translates into CASRRPGTASGNTIYF. Variable domain in full (rest from reference TRBV2 and TRBJ1-3): EPEVTQTPSHQVTQMGQEVILRCVPISNHLYFYWYRQILGQKVEFLVSFYNNEISEKSEIFDDQFSVERPDGSNFTLKIRSTKLEDSAMYFCASRRPGTASGNTIYFGEGSWLTVV.

The CDR3 DNA reads as TGCGCCAGCAGCCACCGAACAGGGGGCTGGGAAAAACTGTTTTTT. Its translation: CASSHRTGGWEKLFF. The chain combines TRBV4-1 with TRBJ1-4, with 9 bases lining up with TRBD1. The J segment lost 8 bases and the V segment lost 3 bases, leaving 7 bases of the junction unmatched. Looked up from germline, CDR1 is MGHRA and CDR2 is YSYEKL. CDR3 length equals 15 residues.

The chain is built from TRBV30 and TRBJ1-2; unclear D gene. V was clipped by 5 bases and J by 7 bases, with 17 bases between them. This CDR3 is built from 13 residues. The germline gives CDR1 GTSNPN, CDR2 SVGIG (reference sequence). The CDR3 nucleotides are TGTGCCTGGCGTAACTTCTTGAATGGTGGCTACACCTTC. Protein sequence: CAWRNFLNGGYTF.

The V call is TRBV6-5, the J call TRBJ1-1; D is unresolved. V was trimmed by 10 bases and J by 2 bases, leaving 8 bases between them. The CDR3 spans 11 residues. CDR1 MNHEY and CDR2 SVGAGI come from the germline V gene. The DNA for the CDR3 is TGTGCCACCTCAGTAAACACTGAAGCTTTCTTT. The encoded protein is CATSVNTEAFF.

The gene calls are TRBV5-1 and TRBJ2-3, with D possibly TRBD1 on 5 matching bases. The CDR3 length is 16 residues. CDR1 and CDR2 (germline): SGHRS, YFSETQ. With 0 bases removed from V and 2 bases from J, the gap between germline ends came to 13 bases. CDR3 coding DNA: TGCGCCAGCAGCTTGGCCACAGGTACTTACACAGATACGCAGTATTTT. Its translation: CASSLATGTYTDTQYF.

The V and J genes are TRBV28 and TRBJ2-7; 12 positions match TRBD2. Germline trimming cut 3 bases from V and 0 bases from J; bases unmatched to any gene: 3. The CDR3 runs to 16 residues. Germline V CDR1 and CDR2: MDHEN, SYDVKM. The DNA of the CDR3 is TGTGCCAGCAGTTTGACGACTAGCGGGAGCTCCTACGAGCAGTACTTC. Amino acids: CASSLTTSGSSYEQYF.

The chain couples TRBV27 to TRBJ2-2, with D possibly matching TRBD1 (5 bases). V lost 3 bases, J lost 6 bases, and 14 bases lay in between. The CDR3 has 15 amino acids. Germline lookup yields CDR1 MNHEY and CDR2 SMNVEV (reference sequence). The CDR3 nucleotides read TGTGCCAGCAGTTTGACGCCAAGGGGCGCCGGGGAGCTGTTTTTT. Residues: CASSLTPRGAGELFF.

This chain uses TRBV30 with TRBJ2-7, with 10 bases fitting TRBD2. CDR3 length equals 15 residues. Unmatched junction bases numbered 9, after V lost 0 bases and J lost 7 bases. Looked up from germline, CDR1 is GTSNPN and CDR2 is SVGIG (reference sequence). The CDR3 loop reads CAWSVGLAALLEQYF. CDR3 coding DNA: TGTGCCTGGAGTGTTGGACTAGCGGCCCTGTTAGAGCAGTACTTC.

V is TRBV6-5 and J is TRBJ2-3, with 11 bases fitting TRBD1. Looked up from germline, CDR1 is MNHEY and CDR2 is SVGAGI. With 7 bases clipped from V and 5 bases from J, the junction kept 5 bases outside the gene matches. This CDR3 has 14 amino acids. CDR3 amino acids: CASTSGTGGDTQYF. CDR3 coding DNA: TGTGCCAGCACTAGTGGGACAGGGGGAGATACGCAGTATTTT.

V usage is TRBV7-9 and J usage is TRBJ1-4; perhaps TRBD1 as D (6 bases). Trimming stripped 1 base from V and 0 bases from J, with 9 bases between. The CDR3 is 16 amino acids. CDR1 is SEHNR, CDR2 FQNEAQ, per germline (reference sequence). The CDR3 DNA sequence: TGTGCCAGCAGCTTAGGGGACATCGCAACTAATGAAAAACTGTTTTTT. It specifies CASSLGDIATNEKLFF.

The V and J genes are TRBV7-3 and TRBJ2-6; 9 bases align to TRBD2. The germline CDR1 and CDR2 sequences are SGHTA and FQGTGA. The CDR3 spans 19 residues. V was pared by 2 bases and J by 2 bases, with 10 bases of the junction left unmatched. The CDR3 loop reads CASSLAVSGRQTGANVLTF. In DNA form, the CDR3 reads TGTGCCAGCAGCTTAGCTGTTAGCGGGAGACAGACTGGGGCCAACGTCCTGACTTTC.